This T cell receptor beta chain derives from a study of T-cell memory formation after mild COVID-19 (dated by TCRdb to the early 2020s). Background on the whole study: TCR sequence clusters from the two donors were largely donor specific. The cohort was made up of two young adult volunteers, one female and one male, who were previously healthy. In two donors, T-cell clones that expanded and contracted after mild COVID-19 were followed by sequencing TCRalpha and TCRbeta repertoires longitudinally.

This sample was sequenced with an Illumina NovaSeq 6000. cDNA libraries for TCRalpha and TCRbeta were prepared by 5'RACE using constant-segment primers, with sample barcodes and unique molecular identifiers added. RNA was extracted from every sample with Trizol reagent. The libraries were amplified in two PCR steps, and the second step added a second sample barcode and Illumina TruSeq adapters. Libraries were sequenced on an Illumina NovaSeq with 2 x 150 bp paired-end reads. For the original study's pipeline: With migec v1.2.7, reads were demultiplexed and then collapsed into UMI-guided consensus sequences. Using mixcr v2.1.11, the UMI consensuses were aligned to TRA and TRB V and J templates and assembled into clonotypes. Clonotypes were classified as expanded or contracted when called significant by both edgeR and NoisET, with noise models trained on biological replicates. For edgeR calls, the cutoffs were a false discovery rate-adjusted p below 0.01 and a log2 fold-change threshold of 1. As an exploratory analysis of dynamics, PCA with hierarchical clustering was applied to max-normalized trajectories of the 1000 most abundant clonotypes. Each responding clone was given a CD4 or CD8 phenotype based on the CD4+ and CD8+ repertoires, which had been sequenced separately. TCRdb ran its own pipeline on the public reads, namely fastp trimming at Q25 and MiXCR clone calling, and kept in-frame beta chains. Identical CDR3 proteins give one entry, which carries the most common genes and DNA. These V and J calls rely on TCRdb rather than the paper's analysis. Recorded for this sample are roughly 580,000 distinct CDR3 sequences; 15% to 20% of them occurred a single time. The ten largest clonotypes hold more than 10% of the sample.

As regards this clonotype: Its antigen is not yet known. It has no much larger one-base neighbor in the sample; base qualities were not kept.

General findings and caveats noted by the study authors: Contracting CD4+ clones were located mainly in the CM and EM memory subsets, whereas CD8+ clones were found to be enriched in EMRA. The detection of some responding clones in pre-infection memory suggests that pre-existing cross-reactive memory T cells joined the SARS-CoV-2 response. Only a couple of mild cases were covered by the study, and larger cohorts that include severe cases with pre-infection samples were considered necessary. SARS-CoV-2 specificity of the second-wave clones peaking on day 37 was not confirmed. Clones that contracted from day 15 to 85 showed balanced CD4/CD8 phenotypes, whereas a second wave of clones that expanded from day 15 to 37 leaned towards CD4+.

Ficoll-Paque density gradient centrifugation was used to isolate PBMCs. The receptor was derived from an adult woman who had mild COVID-19 (a few samples of this study predate the infection). The sample titles of this study are shuffled in the database, so cell type and time point are left out; the donor was told from shared clones. The specimen sequenced was PBMCs or a T cell subset sorted from them (not recorded which).

The nucleotides read TGTGCCAGCAGCAAAGCCGAACTAGCGCAGAAAGCTGAGCAGTACTTC. It translates as CASSKAELAQKAEQYF. The sequence links TRBV21-1 to TRBJ2-7; the tabulated D call, TRBD2, remains unverified against the DNA. TRBV21-1 is assigned pseudogene status. Spanning cysteine to phenylalanine, the CDR3 consists of 16 amino acids. The CDR3 DNA has 48 bases and is translated from base 1.